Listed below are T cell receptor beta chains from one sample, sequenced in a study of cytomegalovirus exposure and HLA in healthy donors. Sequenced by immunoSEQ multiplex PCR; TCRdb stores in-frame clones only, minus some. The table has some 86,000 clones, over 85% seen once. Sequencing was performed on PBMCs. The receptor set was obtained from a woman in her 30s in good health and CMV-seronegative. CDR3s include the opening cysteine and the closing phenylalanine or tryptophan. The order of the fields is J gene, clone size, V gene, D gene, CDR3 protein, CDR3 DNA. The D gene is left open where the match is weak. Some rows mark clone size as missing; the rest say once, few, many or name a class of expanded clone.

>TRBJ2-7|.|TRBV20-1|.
CSAPRVYEQYF
TGCAGTGCACCCAGGGTCTACGAGCAGTACTTC
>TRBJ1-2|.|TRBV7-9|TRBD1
CASSLALGQGVNGYTF
TGTGCCAGCAGCTTAGCGCTTGGGCAGGGGGTCAATGGCTACACCTTC
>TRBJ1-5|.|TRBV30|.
CAWSLGADAYSNQPQHF
TGTGCCTGGAGCTTGGGGGCAGACGCTTATAGCAATCAGCCCCAGCATTTT
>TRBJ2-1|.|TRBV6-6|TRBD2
CASSLLAGYNEQFF
TGTGCCAGCAGTTTACTAGCGGGATACAATGAGCAGTTCTTC
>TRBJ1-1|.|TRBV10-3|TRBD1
CAGSLQGAWWTEAFF
TGTGCCGGCTCATTGCAGGGGGCTTGGTGGACTGAAGCTTTCTTT
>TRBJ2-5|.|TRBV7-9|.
CASSPRQGWETQYF
TGTGCCAGCAGCCCAAGGCAGGGGTGGGAGACCCAGTACTTC
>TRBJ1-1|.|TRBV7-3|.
CASSAQGNTEAFF
TGTGCCAGCAGCGCCCAGGGGAACACTGAAGCTTTCTTT
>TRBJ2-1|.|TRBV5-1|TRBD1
CASSSMAGQGNEQFF
TGCGCCAGCAGCTCGATGGCCGGACAGGGGAATGAGCAGTTCTTC
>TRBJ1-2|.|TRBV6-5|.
CASSYSTATNYGYTF
TGTGCCAGCAGTTACTCGACAGCCACTAACTATGGCTACACCTTC
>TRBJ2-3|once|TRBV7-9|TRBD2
CASSLGRSGGNTDTQYF
TGTGCCAGCAGCTTAGGGAGGAGCGGGGGAAACACAGATACGCAGTATTTT
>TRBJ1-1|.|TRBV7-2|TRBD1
CASSLEPQGYTEAFF
TGTGCCAGCAGCTTAGAACCACAGGGGTACACTGAAGCTTTCTTT
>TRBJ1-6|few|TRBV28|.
CASSGGVSPLHF
TGTGCCAGCAGTGGGGGGGTTTCACCCCTCCACTTT
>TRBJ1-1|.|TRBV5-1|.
CASSLGHRNTEAFF
TGCGCCAGCAGCTTAGGACACCGGAACACTGAAGCTTTCTTT
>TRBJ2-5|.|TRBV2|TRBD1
CASYYRGAKETQYF
TGTGCCAGCTATTACAGGGGAGCTAAAGAGACCCAGTACTTC
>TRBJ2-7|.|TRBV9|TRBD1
CASSALTGYEQYF
TGTGCCAGCAGCGCCTTGACAGGGTACGAGCAGTACTTC
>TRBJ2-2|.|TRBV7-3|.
CASSQQGSDVTGELFF
TGTGCCAGCAGCCAACAGGGATCCGACGTCACCGGGGAGCTGTTTTTT
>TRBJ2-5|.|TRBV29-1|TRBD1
CSVTRQGTETQYF
TGCAGCGTCACAAGACAGGGGACAGAGACCCAGTACTTC
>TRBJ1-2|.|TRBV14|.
CASSQARERDLFYGYTF
TGTGCCAGCAGCCAAGCAAGGGAACGGGATCTTTTCTATGGCTACACCTTC
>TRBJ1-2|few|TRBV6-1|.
CASSEGGQDYGYTF
TGTGCCAGCAGTGAAGGAGGACAAGACTATGGCTACACCTTC
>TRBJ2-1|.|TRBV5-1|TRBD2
CASSSLAGGNEQFF
TGCGCCAGCAGCTCGCTAGCGGGAGGCAATGAGCAGTTCTTC
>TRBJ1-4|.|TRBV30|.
CAWSEVHEKLFF
TGTGCCTGGAGCGAGGTTCATGAAAAACTGTTTTTT
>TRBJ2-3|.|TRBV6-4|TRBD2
CASRPGTSGRDTQYF
TGTGCCAGCAGACCGGGGACTAGCGGGCGAGATACGCAGTATTTT
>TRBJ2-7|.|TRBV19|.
CASSIYGRTYEQYF
TGTGCCAGTAGTATTTATGGCAGAACCTACGAGCAGTACTTC
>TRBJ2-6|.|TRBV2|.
CASSPGAGGAGANVLTF
TGTGCCAGCAGTCCGGGCGCAGGTGGGGCAGGGGCCAACGTCCTGACTTTC
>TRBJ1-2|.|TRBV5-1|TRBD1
CASSSPGQNYGYTF
TGCGCCAGCAGCTCGCCGGGACAGAACTATGGCTACACCTTC
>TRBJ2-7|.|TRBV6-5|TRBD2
CASSYGGSINEQYF
TGTGCCAGCAGTTATGGCGGGAGTATCAACGAGCAGTACTTC
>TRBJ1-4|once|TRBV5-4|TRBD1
CASSLGIRTGDEKLFF
TGTGCCAGCAGCTTGGGCATTCGGACAGGGGACGAAAAACTGTTTTTT
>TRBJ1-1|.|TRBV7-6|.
CASSLDPGNTEAFF
TGTGCCAGCAGCTTAGACCCGGGGAACACTGAAGCTTTCTTT
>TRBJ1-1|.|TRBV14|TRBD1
CASSQDFGTGASRNTEAFF
TGTGCCAGCAGCCAAGATTTCGGGACAGGGGCGTCGCGGAACACTGAAGCTTTCTTT
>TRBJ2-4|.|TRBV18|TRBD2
CASSPASGSGNIQYF
TGTGCCAGCTCACCGGCTAGCGGGAGTGGAAACATTCAGTACTTC
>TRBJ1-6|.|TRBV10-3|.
CAISDRQNNSPLHF
TGTGCCATCAGTGATAGACAGAATAATTCACCCCTCCACTTT
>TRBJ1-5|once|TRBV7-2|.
CASSLGGRVDQPQHF
TGTGCCAGCAGCTTAGGAGGCAGGGTTGATCAGCCCCAGCATTTT
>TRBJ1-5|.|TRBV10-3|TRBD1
CAISDGQGGGQPQHF
TGTGCCATCAGTGATGGGCAGGGGGGCGGTCAGCCCCAGCATTTT
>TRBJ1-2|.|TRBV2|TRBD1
CATWDRGHYTF
TGTGCCACATGGGACAGGGGGCACTACACCTTC
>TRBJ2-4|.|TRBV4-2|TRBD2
CASSQGIAGGLAKNIQYF
TGTGCCAGCAGCCAGGGTATAGCGGGGGGGCTAGCCAAAAACATTCAGTACTTC
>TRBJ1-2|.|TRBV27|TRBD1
CASSGQGRRHTF
TGTGCCAGCAGCGGACAGGGCCGTCGGCACACCTTC
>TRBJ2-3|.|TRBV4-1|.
CASSTRHLEDTQYF
TGCGCCAGCAGCACCCGACACCTGGAAGATACGCAGTATTTT
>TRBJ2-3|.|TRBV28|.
CASSGPSDTQYF
TGTGCCAGCAGTGGGCCATCAGATACGCAGTATTTT
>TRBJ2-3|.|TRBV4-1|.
CASSQSLDTQYF
TGCGCCAGCAGCCAGTCCTTAGATACGCAGTATTTT
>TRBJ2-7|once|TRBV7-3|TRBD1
CASSSQGTYEQYF
TGTGCCAGCAGCTCACAGGGGACCTACGAGCAGTACTTC
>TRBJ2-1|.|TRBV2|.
CASSRRGEQFF
TGTGCCAGCAGTCGGCGCGGAGAGCAGTTCTTC
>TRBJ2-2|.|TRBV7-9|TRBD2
CASSRPERTSGRAGELFF
TGTGCCAGCAGCCGACCTGAAAGGACTAGCGGGAGAGCCGGGGAGCTGTTTTTT
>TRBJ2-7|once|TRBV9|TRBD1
CASSLGGLSYEQYF
TGTGCCAGCAGCCTAGGGGGCCTCTCCTACGAGCAGTACTTC
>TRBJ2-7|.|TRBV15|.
CATSAVSHAQGEQYF
TGTGCCACCAGCGCCGTTAGCCATGCCCAGGGCGAGCAGTACTTC
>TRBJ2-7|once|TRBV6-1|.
CASTPAGSNYEQYF
TGTGCCAGCACCCCGGCGGGTAGTAACTACGAGCAGTACTTC
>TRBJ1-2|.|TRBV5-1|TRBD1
CASSRDRVDYGYTF
TGCGCCAGCAGCCGTGACAGGGTGGACTATGGCTACACCTTC
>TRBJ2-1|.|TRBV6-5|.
CASSYSNQNNEQFF
TGTGCCAGCAGTTACTCGAACCAGAACAATGAGCAGTTCTTC
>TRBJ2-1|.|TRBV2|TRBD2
CASRPTSGSYNEQFF
TGTGCCAGCAGGCCGACTAGCGGATCCTACAATGAGCAGTTCTTC
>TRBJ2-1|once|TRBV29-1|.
CSVGGISYNEQFF
TGCAGCGTTGGAGGGATCTCCTACAATGAGCAGTTCTTC
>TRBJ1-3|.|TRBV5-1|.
CASSLIPDSSGNTIYF
TGCGCCAGCAGCTTGATTCCGGACAGCTCTGGAAACACCATATATTTT
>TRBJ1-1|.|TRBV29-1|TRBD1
CSVDKPDRANTEAFF
TGCAGCGTTGATAAGCCAGACAGGGCGAACACTGAAGCTTTCTTT
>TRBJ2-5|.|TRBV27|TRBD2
CASSRGRPHQETQYF
TGTGCCAGCAGCCGCGGGAGACCACACCAAGAGACCCAGTACTTC
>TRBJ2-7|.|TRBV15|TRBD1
CATSTGTGISWEQYF
TGTGCCACCAGCACCGGGACAGGGATTTCGTGGGAGCAGTACTTC
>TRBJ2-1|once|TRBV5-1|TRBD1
CASRRPEGGLSSEQFF
TGCGCCAGCAGAAGGCCTGAAGGGGGCCTCTCGAGTGAGCAGTTCTTC
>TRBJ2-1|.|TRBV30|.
CAWSLMSSYNEQFF
TGCGCCTGGAGTCTTATGAGCTCCTACAATGAGCAGTTCTTC
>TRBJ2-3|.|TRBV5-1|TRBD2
CASSLGLAGSSTDTQYF
TGCGCCAGCAGCTTGGGACTAGCGGGCTCTAGCACAGATACGCAGTATTTT
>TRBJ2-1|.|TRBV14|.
CASSQDRKGITYNEQFF
TGTGCCAGCAGCCAAGATAGAAAGGGGATAACCTACAATGAGCAGTTCTTC
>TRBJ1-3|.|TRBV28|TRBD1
CASSPGDRGYGNTIYF
TGTGCCAGCAGCCCCGGAGACAGGGGTTATGGAAACACCATATATTTT
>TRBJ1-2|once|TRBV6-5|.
CAAYNRDYGYTF
TGTGCCGCCTACAACAGGGACTATGGCTACACCTTC
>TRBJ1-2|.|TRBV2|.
CATFQSAYYGYTF
TGTGCCACCTTTCAGTCTGCTTACTATGGCTACACCTTC